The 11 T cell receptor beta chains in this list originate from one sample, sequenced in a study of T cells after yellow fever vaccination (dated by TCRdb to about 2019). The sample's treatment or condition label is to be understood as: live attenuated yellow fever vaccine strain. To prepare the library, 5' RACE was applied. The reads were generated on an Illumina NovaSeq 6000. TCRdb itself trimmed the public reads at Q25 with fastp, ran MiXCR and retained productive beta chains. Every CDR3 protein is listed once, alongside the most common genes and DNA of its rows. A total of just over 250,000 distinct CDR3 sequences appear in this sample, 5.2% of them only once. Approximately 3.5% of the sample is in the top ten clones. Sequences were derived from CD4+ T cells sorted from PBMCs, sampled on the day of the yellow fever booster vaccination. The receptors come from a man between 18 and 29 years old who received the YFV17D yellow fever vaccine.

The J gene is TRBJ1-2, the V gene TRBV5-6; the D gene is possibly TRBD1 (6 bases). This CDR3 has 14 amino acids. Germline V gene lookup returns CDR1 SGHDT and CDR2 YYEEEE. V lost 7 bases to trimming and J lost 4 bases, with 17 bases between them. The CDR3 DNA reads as TGTGCCAGCGGGTTGGGACATTCCTCCTATGGCTACACCTTC. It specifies CASGLGHSSYGYTF.

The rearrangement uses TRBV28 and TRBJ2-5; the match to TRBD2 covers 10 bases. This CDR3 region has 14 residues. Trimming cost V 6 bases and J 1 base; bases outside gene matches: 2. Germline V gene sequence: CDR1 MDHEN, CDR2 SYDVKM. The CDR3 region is CASRSGGAQETQYF. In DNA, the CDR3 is TGTGCCAGCAGAAGCGGGGGGGCCCAAGAGACCCAGTACTTC.

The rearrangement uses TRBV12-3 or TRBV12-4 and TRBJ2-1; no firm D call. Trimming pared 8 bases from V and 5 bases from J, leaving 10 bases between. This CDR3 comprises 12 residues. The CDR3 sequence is CASEAMHNEQFF. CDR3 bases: TGTGCCAGCGAGGCGATGCACAATGAGCAGTTCTTC.

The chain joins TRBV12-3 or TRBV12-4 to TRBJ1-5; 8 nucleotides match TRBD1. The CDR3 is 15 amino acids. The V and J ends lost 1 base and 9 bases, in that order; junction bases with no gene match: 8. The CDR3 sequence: CASSLDQGAFGPQHF. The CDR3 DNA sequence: TGTGCCAGCAGTTTAGACCAGGGGGCCTTTGGGCCCCAGCATTTT.

As DNA, the CDR3 is TGTGCCAGCAGCTTACAACAAGGCCGGGGTTCACCCCTCCACTTT. Amino acid sequence: CASSLQQGRGSPLHF. The rearrangement uses TRBV6-5 and TRBJ1-6; D gene unclear. The CDR3 contains 15 residues. Germline CDR1 and CDR2: MNHEY and SVGAGI. Trimming left V 6 bases short and J 9 bases short, with 18 bases between.

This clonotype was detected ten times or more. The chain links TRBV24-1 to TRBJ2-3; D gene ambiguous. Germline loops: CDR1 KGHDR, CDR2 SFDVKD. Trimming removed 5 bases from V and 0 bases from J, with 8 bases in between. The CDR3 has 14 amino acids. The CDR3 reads CATSAGGSTDTQYF. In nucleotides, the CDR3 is TGTGCCACCAGTGCGGGTGGAAGCACAGATACGCAGTATTTT.

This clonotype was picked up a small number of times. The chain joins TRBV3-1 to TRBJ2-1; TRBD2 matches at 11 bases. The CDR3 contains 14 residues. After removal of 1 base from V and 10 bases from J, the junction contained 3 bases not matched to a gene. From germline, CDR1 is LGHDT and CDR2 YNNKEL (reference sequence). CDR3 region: CASSQGLAGREQFF. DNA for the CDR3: TGTGCCAGCAGCCAAGGACTAGCGGGGAGGGAGCAGTTCTTC.

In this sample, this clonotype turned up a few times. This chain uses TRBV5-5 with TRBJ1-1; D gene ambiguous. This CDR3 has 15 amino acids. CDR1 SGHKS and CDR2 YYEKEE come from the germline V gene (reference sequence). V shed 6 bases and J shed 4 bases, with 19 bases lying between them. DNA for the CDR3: TGTGCCAGCACCTCGCTGATGGGGTGGTTCACTGAAGCTTTCTTT. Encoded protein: CASTSLMGWFTEAFF.

The CDR3 sequence is CASSLGVRGGGDTQYF. CDR3 in DNA: TGTGCCAGCAGCTTAGGTGTGCGGGGGGGAGGGGATACGCAGTATTTT. This rearrangement joins TRBV11-2 to TRBJ2-3, with 9 nucleotides matching TRBD2. Germline trimming cut 1 base from V and 6 bases from J; bases unmatched to any gene: 8. The CDR3 runs to 16 residues. Looked up from germline, CDR1 is SGHAT and CDR2 is FQNNGV.

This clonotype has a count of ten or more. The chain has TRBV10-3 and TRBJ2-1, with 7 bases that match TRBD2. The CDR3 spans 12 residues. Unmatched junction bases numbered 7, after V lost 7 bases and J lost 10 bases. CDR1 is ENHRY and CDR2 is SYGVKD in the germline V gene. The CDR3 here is CAINRGDGEQFF. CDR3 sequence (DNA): TGTGCCATCAACCGGGGGGATGGGGAGCAGTTCTTC.

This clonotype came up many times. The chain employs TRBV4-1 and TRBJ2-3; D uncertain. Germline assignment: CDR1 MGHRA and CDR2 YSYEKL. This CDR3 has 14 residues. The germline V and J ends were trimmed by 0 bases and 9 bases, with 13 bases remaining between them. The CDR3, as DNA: TGCGCCAGCAGCCAAGATAGTCGAGAAGGCACGCAGTATTTT. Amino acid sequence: CASSQDSREGTQYF.